A selection of T cell receptor beta chains follows, all from one sample in a study of T cells in localized non-small cell lung cancer. Clones were sequenced by immunoSEQ multiplex PCR, and TCRdb holds only the in-frame ones, with some missing. Of some 1,400 clones in the sample, more than 25% were seen once. The sample consisted of lung tumor tissue, taken before any cancer treatment. Receptors were obtained from a male donor older than 55 with stage I squamous cell lung carcinoma. Both conserved end residues are part of each CDR3. A D gene is named only where the DNA matches it firmly. Size is omitted from some rows. Given values are once, few, many or a class for expanded clones.

V: TRBV28; J: TRBJ2-1; D: -; size: -; CDR3: CASSLSSLSPHEQFF; DNA: TGTGCCAGCAGTTTAAGTTCCCTCAGCCCTCATGAGCAGTTCTTC
V: TRBV6-8; J: TRBJ2-1; D: -; size: -; CDR3: CASSYRIGFVNEQFF; DNA: TGTGCCAGCAGTTATAGAATTGGGTTTGTCAATGAGCAGTTCTTC
V: TRBV30; J: TRBJ1-4; D: -; size: -; CDR3: CAWAAWGKGANEKLFF; DNA: TGTGCCTGGGCAGCGTGGGGGAAGGGGGCTAATGAAAAACTGTTTTTT
V: TRBV1; J: TRBJ2-7; D: -; size: -; CDR3: CASSPETGTYEQYF; DNA: TGCGCCAGCAGCCCTGAGACAGGAACCTACGAGCAGTACTTC
V: TRBV6-8; J: TRBJ1-1; D: TRBD1; size: -; CDR3: CASQERTGASEAFF; DNA: TGTGCCAGTCAGGAGAGGACAGGGGCATCTGAAGCTTTCTTT
V: TRBV29-1; J: TRBJ2-3; D: TRBD2; size: few; CDR3: CSVVKERESSDTQYF; DNA: TGCAGCGTTGTGAAAGAGCGGGAGAGTTCTGATACGCAGTATTTT
V: TRBV15; J: TRBJ2-1; D: -; size: -; CDR3: CATSRDDRVYNEQFF; DNA: TGTGCCACCAGCAGAGATGACAGAGTCTACAATGAGCAGTTCTTC
V: TRBV9; J: TRBJ1-2; D: -; size: few; CDR3: CASSPGAYGYTF; DNA: TGTGCCAGCAGCCCAGGGGCCTATGGCTACACCTTC
V: TRBV29-1; J: TRBJ1-4; D: TRBD1; size: -; CDR3: CSVRDSNEKLFF; DNA: TGCAGCGTTCGGGACAGTAATGAAAAACTGTTTTTT
V: TRBV30; J: TRBJ1-1; D: -; size: -; CDR3: CAWSRRTEAFF; DNA: TGTGCCTGGAGTAGGAGAACTGAAGCTTTCTTT
V: TRBV19; J: TRBJ2-5; D: TRBD1; size: -; CDR3: CASIQGETQYF; DNA: TGTGCCAGTATACAGGGGGAGACCCAGTACTTC
V: TRBV5-1; J: TRBJ2-3; D: TRBD2; size: -; CDR3: CASTLGGVTDTQYF; DNA: TGCGCCAGCACCCTCGGGGGGGTCACAGATACGCAGTATTTT
V: TRBV29-1; J: TRBJ1-1; D: -; size: -; CDR3: CSVETGSFEAFF; DNA: TGCAGCGTTGAAACCGGGAGCTTTGAAGCTTTCTTT
V: TRBV15; J: TRBJ1-2; D: TRBD1; size: few; CDR3: CATSRDAGTGSGYTF; DNA: TGTGCCACCAGCAGAGATGCCGGGACAGGGTCTGGCTACACCTTC
V: TRBV18; J: TRBJ1-1; D: -; size: -; CDR3: CASSPHTGTTEAFF; DNA: TGTGCCAGCTCACCCCATACGGGGACCACTGAAGCTTTCTTT
V: TRBV11-3; J: TRBJ2-2; D: -; size: medium-sized; CDR3: CASTAGGARPGELFF; DNA: TGTGCCAGCACCGCAGGGGGGGCCCGGCCCGGGGAGCTGTTTTTT
V: TRBV18; J: TRBJ2-1; D: TRBD2; size: -; CDR3: CASSPSFSGRGYEQFF; DNA: TGTGCCAGCTCACCCTCGTTTAGCGGGAGAGGCTATGAGCAGTTCTTC
V: TRBV29-1; J: TRBJ1-1; D: -; size: -; CDR3: CSVAREEFTEAFF; DNA: TGCAGCGTTGCCAGGGAAGAGTTTACTGAAGCTTTCTTT
V: TRBV12-2; J: TRBJ2-1; D: -; size: -; CDR3: CASRETSGSYNEQFF; DNA: TGTGCAAGTCGCGAAACTAGCGGATCTTACAATGAGCAGTTCTTC
V: TRBV6-7; J: TRBJ2-6; D: -; size: -; CDR3: CASSRLVEEASGANVLTF; DNA: TGTGCCAGCAGCCGCCTGGTCGAGGAGGCCTCTGGGGCCAACGTCCTGACTTTC
V: TRBV11-3; J: TRBJ1-2; D: -; size: medium-sized; CDR3: CASTTSRGQNGYTF; DNA: TGTGCCAGCACCACTAGTAGAGGGCAGAATGGCTACACCTTC
V: TRBV28; J: TRBJ1-1; D: -; size: few; CDR3: CASSLQGIGTEAFF; DNA: TGTGCCAGCAGTTTACAGGGGATCGGAACTGAAGCTTTCTTT
V: TRBV19; J: TRBJ1-2; D: -; size: -; CDR3: CASSSTNYGYTF; DNA: TGTGCCAGTAGTTCGACCAACTATGGCTACACCTTC
V: TRBV30; J: TRBJ1-4; D: TRBD1; size: -; CDR3: CAWRGTGGKLFF; DNA: TGTGCCTGGAGAGGGACAGGGGGAAAACTGTTTTTT
V: TRBV9; J: TRBJ2-7; D: -; size: -; CDR3: CASSLMGGGFREQYF; DNA: TGTGCCAGCAGCTTAATGGGTGGAGGGTTTCGTGAGCAGTACTTC
V: TRBV6-8; J: TRBJ2-5; D: -; size: -; CDR3: CASSFPRGTSQETQYF; DNA: TGTGCCAGCAGCTTCCCCCGCGGGACCTCACAAGAGACCCAGTACTTC
V: TRBV29-1; J: TRBJ2-7; D: TRBD2; size: -; CDR3: CSVDDRGDEQYF; DNA: TGCAGCGTTGACGACCGGGGGGACGAGCAGTACTTC
V: TRBV14; J: TRBJ2-5; D: -; size: -; CDR3: CASSRSPSQETQYF; DNA: TGTGCCAGCAGCCGATCTCCTTCCCAAGAGACCCAGTACTTC
V: TRBV11-3; J: TRBJ1-1; D: -; size: few; CDR3: CASSLGFGETEAFF; DNA: TGTGCCAGCAGCTTAGGATTTGGAGAAACTGAAGCTTTCTTT
V: TRBV18; J: TRBJ1-1; D: -; size: few; CDR3: CASSPGRSFMNTEAFF; DNA: TGTGCCAGCTCACCGGGACGGTCGTTCATGAACACTGAAGCTTTCTTT
V: TRBV5-1; J: TRBJ2-1; D: TRBD2; size: -; CDR3: CASSPGLGLYNEQFF; DNA: TGCGCCAGCAGCCCAGGACTAGGGCTCTACAATGAGCAGTTCTTC
V: TRBV6-4; J: TRBJ2-7; D: -; size: -; CDR3: CASSEGSQGRYF; DNA: TGTGCCAGCAGTGAAGGCTCTCAGGGACGATACTTC
V: TRBV30; J: TRBJ1-3; D: -; size: few; CDR3: CAWSVEGNTIYF; DNA: TGTGCCTGGAGTGTAGAAGGAAACACCATATATTTT
V: TRBV11-3; J: TRBJ1-1; D: -; size: medium-sized; CDR3: CASSSKAGDGEAFF; DNA: TGTGCCAGCAGCTCTAAGGCGGGGGACGGTGAAGCTTTCTTT
V: TRBV11-3; J: TRBJ2-1; D: -; size: -; CDR3: CASSLWQTSGNEQFF; DNA: TGTGCCAGCAGCTTGTGGCAGACTTCGGGCAATGAGCAGTTCTTC
V: TRBV1; J: TRBJ2-5; D: -; size: few; CDR3: CASSQSTGGETQYF; DNA: TGCGCCAGCAGCCAATCGACAGGGGGAGAGACCCAGTACTTC
V: TRBV18; J: TRBJ2-1; D: -; size: -; CDR3: CASSLHPDSEQFF; DNA: TGTGCCAGCTCACTCCACCCTGATAGCGAGCAGTTCTTC
V: TRBV9; J: TRBJ2-1; D: -; size: few; CDR3: CASSVAENEQFF; DNA: TGTGCCAGCAGCGTAGCGGAAAATGAGCAGTTCTTC
V: TRBV6-7; J: TRBJ1-2; D: TRBD1; size: -; CDR3: CASSSRTGVGGYTF; DNA: TGTGCCAGCAGTTCCAGGACAGGGGTGGGAGGCTACACCTTC
V: TRBV2; J: TRBJ1-1; D: -; size: few; CDR3: CASSDRGVTEAFF; DNA: TGTGCCAGCAGTGACAGGGGAGTTACTGAAGCTTTCTTT
V: TRBV9; J: TRBJ2-7; D: -; size: -; CDR3: CASSLSGSKSYEQYF; DNA: TGTGCCAGCAGTTTAAGTGGGAGTAAATCCTACGAGCAGTACTTC
V: TRBV19; J: TRBJ2-7; D: TRBD2; size: -; CDR3: CASTQTSGRGSSYEQYF; DNA: TGTGCCAGTACCCAAACTAGCGGGAGGGGTAGCTCCTACGAGCAGTACTTC
V: TRBV29-1; J: TRBJ1-1; D: -; size: -; CDR3: CSVAAGYTEAFF; DNA: TGCAGCGTTGCGGCAGGGTACACTGAAGCTTTCTTT
V: TRBV1; J: TRBJ1-2; D: -; size: few; CDR3: CASSQEPANYGYTF; DNA: TGCGCCAGCAGCCAAGAGCCAGCCAACTATGGCTACACCTTC
V: TRBV15; J: TRBJ1-3; D: -; size: -; CDR3: CATSRLQGGNTIYF; DNA: TGTGCCACCAGCAGGCTACAGGGTGGAAACACCATATATTTT
V: TRBV30; J: TRBJ1-1; D: -; size: few; CDR3: CAWSEGTNTEAFF; DNA: TGTGCCTGGAGTGAAGGAACAAACACTGAAGCTTTCTTT
V: TRBV9; J: TRBJ2-2; D: -; size: -; CDR3: CASSPSGTGELFF; DNA: TGTGCCAGCAGCCCCTCAGGCACCGGGGAGCTGTTTTTT
V: TRBV19; J: TRBJ1-2; D: TRBD1; size: -; CDR3: CASTTTGGGYGYTF; DNA: TGTGCCAGTACCACGACAGGGGGCGGGTATGGCTACACCTTC
V: TRBV4-1; J: TRBJ1-1; D: -; size: -; CDR3: CASSQPPRPEAFF; DNA: TGCGCCAGCAGCCAGCCCCCCCGGCCTGAAGCTTTCTTT
V: TRBV19; J: TRBJ2-7; D: TRBD1; size: -; CDR3: CASSMGQLYEQYF; DNA: TGTGCCAGTAGTATGGGACAGCTCTACGAGCAGTACTTC
V: TRBV6-8; J: TRBJ2-6; D: -; size: medium-sized; CDR3: CASNIPGANVLTF; DNA: TGTGCCAGCAATATCCCTGGGGCCAACGTCCTGACTTTC
V: TRBV29-1; J: TRBJ2-7; D: -; size: -; CDR3: CSALPQPPARYEQYF; DNA: TGCAGCGCACTACCTCAACCCCCAGCAAGATACGAGCAGTACTTC
V: TRBV11-3; J: TRBJ2-4; D: -; size: -; CDR3: CASSSPWGENIQYF; DNA: TGTGCCAGCAGCTCCCCCTGGGGGGAAAACATTCAGTACTTC
V: TRBV11-3; J: TRBJ1-2; D: -; size: -; CDR3: CASSFGRSNYGYTF; DNA: TGTGCCAGCAGCTTCGGCCGCTCTAACTATGGCTACACCTTC